This TCR beta chain was identified during a study of T cells after yellow fever vaccination. TCRdb passed the 5' RACE reads through MiXCR, listing each CDR3 protein once. The data show about 230,000 distinct CDR3 sequences, with approximately 6.8% seen just once and about 0.95% held by the top ten. In germline, CDR1 is DFQATT, CDR2 SNEGSKA (reference sequence). With 6 bases removed from V and 4 bases from J, the gap between germline ends came to 17 bases. This CDR3 region has 14 residues. The chain carries TRBV20-1 and TRBJ2-3, with D possibly being TRBD1 (6 bases). This material consisted of CD4+ T cells sorted from PBMCs, taken on the day of the yellow fever booster vaccination. The source of this sequence is a man aged 30 to 45 who received the YFV17D yellow fever vaccine. The CDR3 region is CSALDWGLSDTQYF. In DNA, the CDR3 is TGCAGTGCCCTCGACTGGGGGCTTTCAGATACGCAGTATTTT.